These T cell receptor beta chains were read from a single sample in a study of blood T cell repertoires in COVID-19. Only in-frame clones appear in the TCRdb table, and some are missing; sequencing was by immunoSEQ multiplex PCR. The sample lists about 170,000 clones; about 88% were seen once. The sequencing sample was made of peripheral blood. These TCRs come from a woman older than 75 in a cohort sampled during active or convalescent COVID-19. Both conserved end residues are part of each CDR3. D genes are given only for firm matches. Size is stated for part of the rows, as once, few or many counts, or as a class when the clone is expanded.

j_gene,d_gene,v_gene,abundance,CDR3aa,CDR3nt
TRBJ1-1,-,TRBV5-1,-,CASSLMSGFEAFF,TGCGCCAGCAGCTTGATGTCAGGCTTTGAAGCTTTCTTT
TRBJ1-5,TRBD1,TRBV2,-,CASSEALTGGNQPQHF,TGTGCCAGCAGTGAAGCCCTTACAGGGGGCAATCAGCCCCAGCATTTT
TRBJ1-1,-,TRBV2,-,CASRRTVTSWTEAFF,TGTGCCAGCAGGCGGACAGTGACCTCCTGGACTGAAGCTTTCTTT
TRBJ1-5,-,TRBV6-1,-,CASSEYRRQVSNQPQHF,TGTGCCAGCAGTGAATATCGTCGGCAGGTTAGCAATCAGCCCCAGCATTTT
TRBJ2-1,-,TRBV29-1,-,CSVHRVRSYNEQFF,TGCAGCGTGCACAGGGTGAGATCCTACAATGAGCAGTTCTTC
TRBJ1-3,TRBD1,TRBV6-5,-,CASSSQGQGRNTIYF,TGTGCCAGCAGTTCCCAGGGACAGGGACGAAACACCATATATTTT
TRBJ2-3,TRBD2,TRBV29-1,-,CSAPTSGPTDTQYF,TGCAGCGCCCCGACTAGCGGACCCACAGATACGCAGTATTTT
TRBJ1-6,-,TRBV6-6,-,CAGGGSSVTLHF,TGTGCCGGGGGGGGATCCAGCGTCACCCTCCACTTT
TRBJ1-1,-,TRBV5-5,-,CASSLAPGTEAFF,TGTGCCAGCAGCCTCGCGCCGGGAACTGAAGCTTTCTTT
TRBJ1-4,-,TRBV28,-,CASSTLGFSNEKLFF,TGTGCCAGCAGCACCTTGGGCTTCTCTAATGAAAAACTGTTTTTT
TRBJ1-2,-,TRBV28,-,CASSFTDFYGYTF,TGTGCCAGCAGTTTCACGGACTTCTATGGCTACACCTTC
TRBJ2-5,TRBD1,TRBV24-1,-,CATSHKGQGAGQTQYF,TGTGCCACCAGCCATAAGGGACAGGGGGCAGGGCAGACCCAGTACTTC
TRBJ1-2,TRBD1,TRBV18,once,CASSPGQGGDYGYTF,TGTGCCAGCTCACCAGGACAGGGGGGGGACTATGGCTACACCTTC
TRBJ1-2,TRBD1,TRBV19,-,CASNHRGRVNGYTF,TGTGCCAGTAATCACAGGGGGCGTGTGAATGGCTACACCTTC
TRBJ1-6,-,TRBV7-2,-,CASSFNWLSPLHF,TGTGCCAGCAGCTTCAATTGGCTCTCACCCCTCCACTTT
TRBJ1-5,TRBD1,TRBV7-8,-,CASSLSGTGYNQPQHF,TGTGCCAGCAGCTTGTCCGGGACAGGTTACAATCAGCCCCAGCATTTT